The rows below give T cell receptor beta chains drawn from one sample of a study of response to subunit inactivated influenza vaccine. One entry per CDR3 protein results from TCRdb running MiXCR on the RT-PCR reads. The table shows about half a million distinct CDR3 sequences, with 25% occurring only once. The sequenced sample was CD4+ T cells sorted from PBMCs, obtained roughly 5 days after vaccination. Receptors were obtained from a man in his fifties or sixties who received an inactivated influenza vaccine. Both conserved end residues are part of each CDR3. A D gene is named only where the DNA matches it firmly. Clone size appears in some rows only: once, few, many, or a class for an expanded clone.

cdr3_aa | cdr3_nt | j_call | d_call | clone_size | v_call
CAIRGVTDSNEQFF | TGTGCCATCAGGGGGGTGACAGATTCGAATGAGCAGTTCTTC | TRBJ2-1 | NA | NA | TRBV10-3
CSARGLAGGFVLYEQYF | TGCAGTGCTAGGGGACTAGCGGGAGGATTTGTGCTATACGAGCAGTACTTC | TRBJ2-7 | TRBD2 | NA | TRBV20-1
CASSARGESYEQYF | TGTGCCAGCAGCGCCCGTGGGGAATCCTACGAGCAGTACTTC | TRBJ2-7 | NA | NA | TRBV5-6
CASSPGQGATEAFF | TGTGCCAGCAGCCCCGGACAGGGAGCCACTGAAGCTTTCTTT | TRBJ1-1 | TRBD1 | many | TRBV7-2
CASSLLAGVPDTQYF | TGTGCCAGCAGCTTACTAGCGGGAGTCCCCGATACGCAGTATTTT | TRBJ2-3 | TRBD2 | few | TRBV7-2
CASSSIGDLASTDTQYF | TGCGCCAGCAGCTCGATAGGGGACCTGGCTAGCACAGATACGCAGTATTTT | TRBJ2-3 | NA | NA | TRBV5-1
CASRDWTGSPQHF | TGTGCCAGCAGAGACTGGACGGGTAGCCCCCAGCATTTT | TRBJ1-5 | NA | NA | TRBV6-2/TRBV6-3
CASSVGRMNTEAFF | TGTGCCAGCAGCGTGGGACGTATGAACACTGAAGCTTTCTTT | TRBJ1-1 | NA | NA | TRBV11-3
CSARDQVNTEAFF | TGCAGTGCTAGAGATCAGGTGAACACTGAAGCTTTCTTT | TRBJ1-1 | NA | NA | TRBV20-1
CASRRAGETQYF | TGTGCCAGCAGGAGGGCGGGGGAGACCCAGTACTTC | TRBJ2-5 | NA | many | TRBV6-5
CASSLLSSGSENEQFF | TGTGCCAGCAGTTTATTGAGTAGCGGGAGTGAAAATGAGCAGTTCTTC | TRBJ2-1 | TRBD2 | few | TRBV27
CASSLPAGGYTGELFF | TGTGCCAGCAGCTTACCCGCCGGGGGTTACACCGGGGAGCTGTTTTTT | TRBJ2-2 | NA | NA | TRBV7-8
CASSQTGTMNTGELFF | TGTGCCAGCTCACAAACCGGGACAATGAACACCGGGGAGCTGTTTTTT | TRBJ2-2 | NA | NA | TRBV18
CASSRVGEAQHF | TGTGCCAGCAGTCGCGTCGGTGAGGCCCAGCATTTT | TRBJ1-5 | NA | NA | TRBV12-3/TRBV12-4
CSASTRNYEQYF | TGCAGTGCTTCTACTAGGAACTACGAGCAGTACTTC | TRBJ2-7 | NA | few | TRBV20-1
CSARENDLLGANVLTF | TGCAGTGCTAGGGAGAATGACTTGCTCGGGGCCAACGTCCTGACTTTC | TRBJ2-6 | NA | NA | TRBV20-1
CASSLLPGLAAYNEQFF | TGCGCCAGCAGCTTGCTCCCAGGACTAGCAGCCTACAATGAGCAGTTCTTC | TRBJ2-1 | TRBD2 | few | TRBV5-1
CASSQRTQYTEAFF | TGTGCCAGCAGCCAAAGGACCCAGTACACTGAAGCTTTCTTT | TRBJ1-1 | NA | NA | TRBV4-2
CASSYQSTDTQYF | TGTGCCAGCAGTTACCAGAGCACAGATACGCAGTATTTT | TRBJ2-3 | NA | few | TRBV6-5
CASSSEWGYEQYF | TGCGCCAGCAGCTCGGAATGGGGATACGAGCAGTACTTC | TRBJ2-7 | NA | many | TRBV5-1
CASSEHLKDQETQYF | TGCGCCAGCAGTGAGCATTTAAAGGATCAAGAGACCCAGTACTTC | TRBJ2-5 | NA | NA | TRBV10-2
CASSLEGQGGNSPLHF | TGTGCCAGCAGCTTAGAAGGACAGGGAGGGAATTCACCCCTCCACTTT | TRBJ1-6 | TRBD1 | few | TRBV11-2
CAARQGASEQYF | TGTGCCGCCAGACAGGGGGCGAGCGAGCAGTACTTC | TRBJ2-7 | TRBD1 | NA | TRBV10-3
CASSSARADEQYF | TGTGCCAGCAGTTCAGCCAGGGCGGACGAGCAGTACTTC | TRBJ2-7 | NA | NA | TRBV12-3/TRBV12-4
CASSLSGGMQHF | TGTGCCAGCAGTTTATCCGGGGGGATGCAGCATTTT | TRBJ1-5 | NA | few | TRBV27
CASSERRTGVTEAFF | TGTGCCAGCAGTGAACGGAGGACAGGGGTCACTGAAGCTTTCTTT | TRBJ1-1 | TRBD1 | NA | TRBV6-1
CSASPGLAGTGELFF | TGCAGTGCTAGCCCGGGACTAGCGGGCACCGGGGAGCTGTTTTTT | TRBJ2-2 | TRBD2 | few | TRBV20-1
CASSIKWGGEQYF | TGCGCCAGCAGCATCAAATGGGGGGGCGAGCAGTACTTC | TRBJ2-7 | TRBD2 | few | TRBV5-1
CASPDRFTDTQYF | TGTGCCAGTCCGGACAGGTTCACAGATACGCAGTATTTT | TRBJ2-3 | TRBD1 | NA | TRBV6-1
CASSQVGQTFSGNTIYF | TGCGCCAGCAGCCAAGTGGGACAGACGTTCTCTGGAAACACCATATATTTT | TRBJ1-3 | TRBD1 | NA | TRBV4-1
CSVEQGRAKNIQYF | TGCAGCGTTGAGCAGGGGCGAGCCAAAAACATTCAGTACTTC | TRBJ2-4 | NA | few | TRBV29-1
CASSEGTTYQETQYF | TGTGCCAGCAGCGAAGGGACTACCTACCAAGAGACCCAGTACTTC | TRBJ2-5 | TRBD2 | few | TRBV14
CASSELGTSYEQYF | TGCGCCAGCAGTGAGTTAGGCACCAGCTACGAGCAGTACTTC | TRBJ2-7 | NA | few | TRBV10-2
CASSFLGPNTGELFF | TGTGCCAGCAGTTTTTTAGGGCCGAACACCGGGGAGCTGTTTTTT | TRBJ2-2 | NA | once | TRBV12-3/TRBV12-4
CATSRGSSGGKNTQYF | TGTGCCACCAGCAGAGGGTCTAGCGGGGGGAAAAATACGCAGTATTTT | TRBJ2-3 | TRBD2 | NA | TRBV15
CASSLADRIDNEQFF | TGCGCCAGCAGCCTCGCGGACAGAATTGACAATGAGCAGTTCTTC | TRBJ2-1 | NA | few | TRBV5-1
CSARENRLVQEQYF | TGCAGTGCTAGAGAAAACCGACTAGTTCAGGAGCAGTACTTC | TRBJ2-7 | NA | many | TRBV20-1
CASSTELAELTDTQYF | TGCGCCAGCAGCACCGAGTTAGCGGAACTCACAGATACGCAGTATTTT | TRBJ2-3 | NA | few | TRBV5-1
CASNPGQGVSGRVNEQFF | TGTGCCAGCAATCCGGGACAGGGGGTTAGCGGGAGGGTAAATGAGCAGTTCTTC | TRBJ2-1 | NA | NA | TRBV28
CASSPRTSGIAGEQFF | TGCGCCAGCAGCCCACGGACTAGCGGGATAGCAGGTGAGCAGTTCTTC | TRBJ2-1 | TRBD2 | NA | TRBV5-1
CSATSGGKYGYTF | TGCAGTGCTACCTCTGGGGGGAAGTATGGCTACACCTTC | TRBJ1-2 | NA | few | TRBV20-1
CASSLVVSSGNIQYF | TGTGCCAGCAGCTTAGTCGTCTCAAGCGGAAACATTCAGTACTTC | TRBJ2-4 | NA | NA | TRBV7-2
CASSLPGVHEQYF | TGTGCCAGCAGCCTTCCGGGCGTCCACGAGCAGTACTTC | TRBJ2-7 | NA | NA | TRBV11-2
CAISVLQSTGEQYF | TGTGCCATCAGCGTTCTACAGTCCACGGGGGAGCAGTACTTC | TRBJ2-7 | NA | NA | TRBV10-3
CASGRGDEQFF | TGTGCCAGCGGGCGGGGGGATGAGCAGTTCTTC | TRBJ2-1 | TRBD2 | NA | TRBV7-2
CASRLGGLAQSTDTQYF | TGCGCCAGCAGACTTGGAGGTCTAGCGCAAAGCACAGATACGCAGTATTTT | TRBJ2-3 | NA | few | TRBV5-1
CASSFLAGSSYEQYF | TGCGCCAGCAGCTTCTTGGCAGGGAGCTCCTACGAGCAGTACTTC | TRBJ2-7 | NA | NA | TRBV5-1
CASSLTLHPGADTQYF | TGTGCCAGCAGCTTAACTTTGCACCCCGGCGCAGATACGCAGTATTTT | TRBJ2-3 | NA | NA | TRBV7-2
CASSQGRSYNEQFF | TGTGCCAGCAGCCAAGGGCGTAGTTACAATGAGCAGTTCTTC | TRBJ2-1 | NA | NA | TRBV3-1
CASSPLGRRVGNTIYF | TGTGCCAGCAGCCCCCTAGGCCGCAGAGTTGGAAACACCATATATTTT | TRBJ1-3 | NA | NA | TRBV12-3/TRBV12-4
CASHAGTPNTEAFF | TGCGCCAGTCATGCCGGGACGCCGAACACTGAAGCTTTCTTT | TRBJ1-1 | NA | few | TRBV5-1
CASSRRTGNSPLHF | TGTGCCAGCAGCCGCCGGACGGGGAATTCACCCCTCCACTTT | TRBJ1-6 | NA | few | TRBV6-1
CASSGGQFGVGYTF | TGTGCCAGCAGTGGCGGACAGTTTGGAGTAGGCTACACCTTC | TRBJ1-2 | NA | few | TRBV9
CASRSSGYYEQYF | TGTGCCAGCAGGAGTAGCGGTTACTACGAGCAGTACTTC | TRBJ2-7 | NA | NA | TRBV6-1
CASSYSFRAGGTYEQYF | TGTGCCAGCAGTTACTCGTTTCGGGCGGGGGGAACCTACGAGCAGTACTTC | TRBJ2-7 | TRBD2 | NA | TRBV6-2/TRBV6-3
CATSDAGVGYNEQFF | TGTGCCACCAGTGATGCAGGGGTCGGCTACAATGAGCAGTTCTTC | TRBJ2-1 | NA | NA | TRBV24-1